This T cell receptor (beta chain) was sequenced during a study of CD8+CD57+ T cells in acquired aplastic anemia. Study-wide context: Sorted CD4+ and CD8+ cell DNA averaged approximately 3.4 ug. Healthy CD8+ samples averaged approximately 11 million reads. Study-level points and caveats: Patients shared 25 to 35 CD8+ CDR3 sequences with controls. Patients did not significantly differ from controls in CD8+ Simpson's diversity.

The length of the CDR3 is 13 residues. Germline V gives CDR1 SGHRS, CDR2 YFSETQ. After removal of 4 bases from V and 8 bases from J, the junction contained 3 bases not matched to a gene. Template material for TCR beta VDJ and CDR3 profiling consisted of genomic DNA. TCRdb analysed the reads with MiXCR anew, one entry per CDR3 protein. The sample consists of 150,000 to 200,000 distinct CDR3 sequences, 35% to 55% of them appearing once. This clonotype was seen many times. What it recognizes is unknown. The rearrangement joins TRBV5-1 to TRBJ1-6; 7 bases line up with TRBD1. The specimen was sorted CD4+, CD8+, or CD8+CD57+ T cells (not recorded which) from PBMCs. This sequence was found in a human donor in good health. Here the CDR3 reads CASSGDSYSPLHF. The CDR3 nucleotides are TGCGCCAGCAGCGGGGACAGCTATTCACCCCTCCACTTT. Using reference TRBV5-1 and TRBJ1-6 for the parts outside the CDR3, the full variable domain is KAGVTQTPRYLIKTRGQQVTLSCSPISGHRSVSWYQQTPGQGLQFLFEYFSETQRNKGNFPGRFSGRQFSNSRSEMNVSTLELGDSALYLCASSGDSYSPLHFGNGTRLTVT.